What follows is one T cell receptor beta chain and its context. This record comes from a study of control samples from healthy donors and cancer patients. Produced via immunoSEQ multiplex PCR; TCRdb's table is partial and in-frame only. The profile covers some 76,000 clones, with about nine tenths appearing a single time and around 9.5% taken by the ten largest. CDR3 length: 13 amino acids. Trimming removed 1 base from V and 0 bases from J, with 2 bases in between. Per germline, CDR1 SGHNT and CDR2 YENEEA. Source material: PBMCs. The clonotype was recovered from a woman aged 45-59 years with colorectal cancer. The chain recombines TRBV11-3 with TRBJ2-3; D remains unclear. The chain's CDR3 is CASSLASTDTQYF. The CDR3, as DNA: TGTGCCAGCAGCTTAGCCAGCACAGATACGCAGTATTTT. The full variable domain, rest sourced from reference TRBV11-3 and TRBJ2-3, is EAGVVQSPRYKIIEKKQPVAFWCNPISGHNTLYWYLQNLGQGPELLIRYENEEAVDDSQLPKDRFSAERLKGVDSTLKIQPAELGDSAVYLCASSLASTDTQYFGPGTRLTVL.